The source of this T cell receptor beta chain is a study of shared clonotypes between healthy human individuals. Generated by immunoSEQ multiplex PCR, the TCRdb table keeps only in-frame clones and is missing some. In the table there are about 380,000 clones, approximately 97% of which are singletons. This clone was picked up one time. In germline, CDR1 is MDHEN, CDR2 SYDVKM. Trimming pared 7 bases from V and 0 bases from J, leaving 10 bases between. CDR3 length: 13 amino acids. The gene calls are TRBV28 and TRBJ2-7; no firm D call. Material for sequencing was memory CD8+ T cells sorted from blood. The subset: CD45RO+ cells pooled with CCR7-negative TemRA cells. This receptor was obtained from a man in his thirties or forties in good health. CDR3 in amino acids: CASNSPSSYEQYF. CDR3 DNA: TGTGCCAGCAACTCCCCGAGCTCCTACGAGCAGTACTTC.